This record looks at one T cell receptor beta chain sequence and its context. Its target is not known. The data were taken from a study of T cell repertoires in cytomegalovirus infection. Study summary: Matching HLA type, along with CMV infection, was indicated by public TCR beta signatures. Study findings and constraints: The ex vivo response was dominated by HLA-C-restricted CMV-specific TCR beta clonotypes. People with CMV and the relevant HLA were identified by cumulative public TCR beta family frequency.

TCRdb analysed the reads with MiXCR anew, one entry per CDR3 protein. This table holds 300,000 or so distinct CDR3 sequences, about 25% found once. Germline CDR1 reads SQVTM; CDR2 reads ANQGSEA. V was cut by 4 bases and J by 1 base, with 5 bases left in between. This CDR3 has 12 amino acids. The gene calls are TRBV29-1 and TRBJ1-5, with TRBD1 as a possible D gene (5 bases). The sample consisted of PBMCs. This receptor was obtained from a human donor in good health (CMV status not recorded). Some clones in this sample may be carry-over from other donors' samples. CDR3: CSVGGSNQPQHF. In DNA, the CDR3 is TGCAGCGTTGGGGGGAGCAATCAGCCCCAGCATTTT.